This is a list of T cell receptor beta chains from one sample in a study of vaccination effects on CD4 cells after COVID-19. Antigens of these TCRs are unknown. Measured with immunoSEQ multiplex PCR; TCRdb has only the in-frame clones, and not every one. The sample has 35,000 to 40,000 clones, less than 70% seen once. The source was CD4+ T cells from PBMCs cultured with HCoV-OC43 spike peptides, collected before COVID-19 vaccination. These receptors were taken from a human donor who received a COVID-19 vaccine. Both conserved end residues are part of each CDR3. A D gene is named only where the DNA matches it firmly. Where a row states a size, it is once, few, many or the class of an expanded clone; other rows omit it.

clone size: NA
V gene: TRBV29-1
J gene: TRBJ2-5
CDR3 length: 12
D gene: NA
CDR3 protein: CSVEQGEKTQYF
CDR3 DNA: TGCAGCGTTGAGCAGGGTGAAAAGACCCAGTACTTC

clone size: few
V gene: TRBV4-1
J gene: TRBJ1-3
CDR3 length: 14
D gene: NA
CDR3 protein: CASSQEPAQNTIYF
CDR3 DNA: TGCGCCAGCAGCCAAGAACCCGCCCAAAACACCATATATTTT

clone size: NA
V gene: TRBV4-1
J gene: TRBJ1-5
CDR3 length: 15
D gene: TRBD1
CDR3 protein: CASSQEGQGAQPQHF
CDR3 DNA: TGCGCCAGCAGCCAAGAGGGACAGGGTGCCCAGCCCCAGCATTTT

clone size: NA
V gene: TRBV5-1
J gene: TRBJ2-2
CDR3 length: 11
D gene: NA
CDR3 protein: CASSFGVELFF
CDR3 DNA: TGCGCCAGCAGCTTCGGTGTGGAGCTGTTTTTT

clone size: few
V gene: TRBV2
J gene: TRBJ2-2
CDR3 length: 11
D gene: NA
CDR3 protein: CASSVRRELFF
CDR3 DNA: TGTGCCAGCAGTGTGCGGAGGGAGCTGTTTTTT

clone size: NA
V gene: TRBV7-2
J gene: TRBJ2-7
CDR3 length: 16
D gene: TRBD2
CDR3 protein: CASSPRLAGGAGEQYF
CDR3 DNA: TGTGCCAGCAGCCCCAGACTAGCGGGAGGGGCGGGGGAGCAGTACTTC

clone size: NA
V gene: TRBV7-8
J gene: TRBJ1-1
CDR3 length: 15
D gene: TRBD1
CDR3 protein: CASSTLGQANTEAFF
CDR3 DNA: TGTGCCAGCAGCACTCTAGGACAGGCGAACACTGAAGCTTTCTTT

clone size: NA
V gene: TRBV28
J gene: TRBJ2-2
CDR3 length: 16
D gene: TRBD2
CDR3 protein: CASSIPLAGNTGELFF
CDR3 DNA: TGTGCCAGCAGTATCCCACTAGCGGGGAACACCGGGGAGCTGTTTTTT

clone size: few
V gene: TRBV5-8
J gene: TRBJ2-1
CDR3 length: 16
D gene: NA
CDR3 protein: CASSPTGTYLYNEQFF
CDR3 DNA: TGTGCCAGCAGCCCTACGGGGACTTACCTCTACAATGAGCAGTTCTTC

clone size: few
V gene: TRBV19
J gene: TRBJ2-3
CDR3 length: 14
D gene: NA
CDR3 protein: CASSIGPSTDTQYF
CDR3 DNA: TGTGCCAGTAGTATTGGCCCTAGCACAGATACGCAGTATTTT

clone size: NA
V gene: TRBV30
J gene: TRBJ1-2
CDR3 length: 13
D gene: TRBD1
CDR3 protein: CAWSRQGVIGYTF
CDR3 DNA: TGTGCCTGGAGCCGACAGGGGGTAATCGGCTACACCTTC

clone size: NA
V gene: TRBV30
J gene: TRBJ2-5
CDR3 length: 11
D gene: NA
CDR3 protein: CAWKERETQYF
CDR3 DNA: TGTGCCTGGAAAGAGCGGGAGACCCAGTACTTC

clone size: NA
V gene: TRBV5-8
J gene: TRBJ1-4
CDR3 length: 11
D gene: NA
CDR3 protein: CASSSVAAENF
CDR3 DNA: TGTGCCAGCAGCTCAGTGGCCGCGGAGAACTTT

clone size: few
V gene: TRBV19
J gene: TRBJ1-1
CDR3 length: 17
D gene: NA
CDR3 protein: CASRTFRGALGNTEAFF
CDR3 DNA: TGTGCCAGTAGAACATTCCGGGGGGCACTTGGGAACACTGAAGCTTTCTTT

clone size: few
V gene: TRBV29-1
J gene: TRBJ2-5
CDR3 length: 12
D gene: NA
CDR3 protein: CSVASYWGTQYF
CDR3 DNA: TGCAGCGTTGCCTCATATTGGGGGACCCAGTACTTC

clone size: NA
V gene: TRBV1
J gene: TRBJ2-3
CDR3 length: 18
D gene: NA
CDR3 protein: CTSSLRQRSSTSTDTQYF
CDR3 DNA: TGCACCAGCAGCCTCAGACAGAGGTCTAGCACCAGCACAGATACGCAGTATTTT

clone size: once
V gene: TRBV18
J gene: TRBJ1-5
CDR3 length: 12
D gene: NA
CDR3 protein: CASSPGYQPQHF
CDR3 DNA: TGTGCCAGCTCACCAGGGTATCAGCCCCAGCATTTT

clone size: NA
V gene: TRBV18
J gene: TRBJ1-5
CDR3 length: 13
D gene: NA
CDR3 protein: CASSPDRNQPQHF
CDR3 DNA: TGTGCCAGCTCACCTGACAGAAATCAGCCCCAGCATTTT

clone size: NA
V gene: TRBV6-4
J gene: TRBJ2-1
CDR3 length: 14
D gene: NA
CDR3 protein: CASTKGRSPNEQFF
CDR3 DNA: TGTGCCAGCACGAAGGGACGTTCCCCCAATGAGCAGTTCTTC

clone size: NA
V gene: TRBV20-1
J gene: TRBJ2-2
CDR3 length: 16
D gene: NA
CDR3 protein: CSASKRGLANTGELFF
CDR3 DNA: TGCAGTGCTAGTAAAAGAGGACTCGCGAACACCGGGGAGCTGTTTTTT

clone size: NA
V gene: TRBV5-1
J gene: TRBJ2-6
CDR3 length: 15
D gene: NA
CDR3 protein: CASSQVGSGANVLTF
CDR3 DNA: TGCGCCAGCAGTCAGGTCGGCTCTGGGGCCAACGTCCTGACTTTC

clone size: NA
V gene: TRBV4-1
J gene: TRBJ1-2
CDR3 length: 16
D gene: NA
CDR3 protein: CASSQGAAAGEYGYTF
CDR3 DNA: TGCGCCAGCAGCCAAGGTGCCGCCGCCGGAGAATATGGCTACACCTTC

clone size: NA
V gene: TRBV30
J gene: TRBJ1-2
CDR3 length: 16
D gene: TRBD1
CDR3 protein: CAWSGGGGGAWAGYTF
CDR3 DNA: TGTGCCTGGAGTGGAGGGGGAGGGGGCGCGTGGGCTGGCTACACCTTC

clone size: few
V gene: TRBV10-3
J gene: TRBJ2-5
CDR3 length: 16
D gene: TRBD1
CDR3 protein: CAIRDFGQGGSETQYF
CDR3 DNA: TGTGCCATCAGGGACTTCGGACAGGGGGGTTCGGAGACCCAGTACTTC

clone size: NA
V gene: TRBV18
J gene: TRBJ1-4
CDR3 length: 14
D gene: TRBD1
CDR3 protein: CASSRGTGDEKLFF
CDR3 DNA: TGTGCCAGCTCACGCGGGACAGGGGATGAAAAACTGTTTTTT

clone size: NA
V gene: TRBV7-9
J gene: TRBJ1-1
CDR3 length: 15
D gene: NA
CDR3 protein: CASSFQTVSYGEAFF
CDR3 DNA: TGTGCCAGCAGCTTCCAGACAGTGAGCTACGGTGAAGCTTTCTTT

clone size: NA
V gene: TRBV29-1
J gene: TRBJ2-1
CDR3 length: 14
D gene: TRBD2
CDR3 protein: CSVGGTSGASEQFF
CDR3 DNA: TGCAGCGTCGGGGGGACTAGCGGGGCGAGTGAGCAGTTCTTC

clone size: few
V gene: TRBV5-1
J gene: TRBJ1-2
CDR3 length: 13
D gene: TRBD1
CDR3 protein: CASSADRGYGYTF
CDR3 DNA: TGCGCCAGCAGCGCGGACAGGGGCTATGGCTACACCTTC

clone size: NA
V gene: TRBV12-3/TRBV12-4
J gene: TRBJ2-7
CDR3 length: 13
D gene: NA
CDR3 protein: CASTRWEGYEQYF
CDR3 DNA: TGTGCCAGCACCCGGTGGGAAGGTTACGAGCAGTACTTC

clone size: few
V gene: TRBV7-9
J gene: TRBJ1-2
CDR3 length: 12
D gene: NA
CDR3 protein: CASSTTNYGYTF
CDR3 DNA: TGTGCCAGCAGCACGACTAACTATGGCTACACCTTC

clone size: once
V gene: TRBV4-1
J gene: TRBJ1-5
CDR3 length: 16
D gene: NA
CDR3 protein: CASSQVTRISNQPQHF
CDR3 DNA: TGCGCCAGCAGCCAAGTGACCCGAATATCCAATCAGCCCCAGCATTTT

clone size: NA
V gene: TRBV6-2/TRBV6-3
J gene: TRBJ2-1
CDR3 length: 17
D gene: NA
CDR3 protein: CASSPPPTGRPGNEQFF
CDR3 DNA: TGTGCCAGCAGTCCACCTCCCACCGGGAGACCTGGCAATGAGCAGTTCTTC

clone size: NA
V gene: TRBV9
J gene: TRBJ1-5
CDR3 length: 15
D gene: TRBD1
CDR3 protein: CASSEGANSNQPQHF
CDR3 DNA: TGTGCCAGCAGCGAGGGGGCGAATAGCAATCAGCCCCAGCATTTT

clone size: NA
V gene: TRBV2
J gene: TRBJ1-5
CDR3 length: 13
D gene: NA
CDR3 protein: CASTRSSNQPQHF
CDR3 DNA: TGTGCCAGCACGAGGTCTAGCAATCAGCCCCAGCATTTT